What follows is one T cell receptor (beta chain) and its context. Measured with immunoSEQ multiplex PCR; TCRdb has only the in-frame clones, and not every one. The data contain approximately 26,000 clones, around 80% of them singletons. Treatment reported: preoperative locoregional IRX-2 cytokine immunotherapy. The sample belongs to a study of preoperative IRX-2 immunotherapy in early breast cancer. Germline lookup yields CDR1 SQVTM and CDR2 ANQGSEA. This CDR3 has 14 amino acids. V was cut by 6 bases and J by 1 base, with 16 bases left in between. The origin of this receptor is a human donor with breast cancer. The input for sequencing was lymph node tissue, taken after IRX-2 immunotherapy. The V call is TRBV29-1, the J call TRBJ2-7; D assignment may be TRBD1 or TRBD2 (5 bases each). CDR3 sequence: CSVRTGPSSYEQYF. The DNA for the CDR3 is TGCAGCGTCCGGACGGGACCCTCATCCTACGAGCAGTACTTC.